The T cell receptor beta chain described here comes from a study of shared clonotypes between healthy human individuals. Each donor was a Caucasian adult residing in Nashville, Tennessee. Sequenced by immunoSEQ multiplex PCR; TCRdb stores in-frame clones only, minus some. The sample has around 510,000 clones; about 96% are singletons. Germline V gives CDR1 SGDLS, CDR2 YYNGEE. There are 14 residues in the CDR3. V was trimmed by 0 bases and J by 3 bases, leaving 9 bases between them. The specimen was naive CD4+ T cells sorted from blood. Subset of the sample: CD45RA+ positively selected. The chain employs TRBV9 and TRBJ2-5, with a weak D call TRBD1 (6 bases). The TCR originated in a woman aged 25 to 39 in good health. The CDR3 coding sequence is TGTGCCAGCAGCGTAGGGGGGCTGGAAGAGACCCAGTACTTC. It is translated as CASSVGGLEETQYF.